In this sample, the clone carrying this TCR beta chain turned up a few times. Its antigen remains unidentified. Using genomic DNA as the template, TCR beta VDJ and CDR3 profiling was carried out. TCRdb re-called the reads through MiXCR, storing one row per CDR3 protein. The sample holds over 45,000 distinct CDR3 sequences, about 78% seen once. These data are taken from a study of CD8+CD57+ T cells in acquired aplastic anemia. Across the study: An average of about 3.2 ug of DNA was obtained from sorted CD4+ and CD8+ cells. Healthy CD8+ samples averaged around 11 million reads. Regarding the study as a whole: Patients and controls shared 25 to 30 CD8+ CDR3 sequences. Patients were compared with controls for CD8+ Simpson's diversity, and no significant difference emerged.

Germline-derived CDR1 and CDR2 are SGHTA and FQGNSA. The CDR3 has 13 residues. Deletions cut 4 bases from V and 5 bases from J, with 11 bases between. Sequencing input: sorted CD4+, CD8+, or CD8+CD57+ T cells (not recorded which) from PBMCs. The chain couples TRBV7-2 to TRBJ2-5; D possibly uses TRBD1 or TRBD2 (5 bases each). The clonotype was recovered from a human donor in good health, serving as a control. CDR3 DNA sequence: TGTGCCAGCAGCTATCAGGGACGGGAGACCCAGTACTTC. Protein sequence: CASSYQGRETQYF.